The 31 T cell receptor beta chains listed next were all sequenced from one sample in a study of blood T cell repertoires in COVID-19. The repertoire was sequenced with immunoSEQ multiplex PCR; TCRdb's copy has only in-frame clones and lacks some. The sample shows about 180,000 clones, about three quarters of them seen only once. Sequencing used peripheral blood. The origin of the receptors is an elderly woman with COVID-19, enrolled during active disease.

The V call is TRBV10-3, the J call TRBJ2-2; D may be TRBD2 (6 bases). The CDR3 extends over 15 amino acids. Germline values: CDR1 ENHRY, CDR2 SYGVKD. V gave up 5 bases and J gave up 1 base, with 11 bases separating them. The CDR3 region is CAISPTGVNTGELFF. CDR3 coding DNA: TGTGCCATCAGTCCTACGGGGGTGAACACCGGGGAGCTGTTTTTT.

The genes are TRBV6-5 and TRBJ1-4; 9 bases match TRBD1. The CDR3 contains 14 residues. V gave up 8 bases and J gave up 3 bases; unmatched junction bases: 4. Per germline, CDR1 MNHEY and CDR2 SVGAGI. DNA of the CDR3: TGTGCCAGCTCCTGGGACAGGGCTAATGAAAAACTGTTTTTT. This translates into CASSWDRANEKLFF.

This chain uses TRBV12-3 or TRBV12-4 with TRBJ1-1; weak D call: TRBD1 (6 bases). V dropped 5 bases and J dropped 3 bases, with 10 bases sitting between them. This CDR3 is built from 13 residues. The DNA for the CDR3 is TGTGCCAGCAGTCTTCAGGGGTACACTGAAGCTTTCTTT. Encoded protein: CASSLQGYTEAFF.

This chain connects TRBV18 to TRBJ2-1; 11 positions match TRBD1. The V gene end was trimmed by 1 base and the J gene end by 8 bases; junction bases not matched to a gene: 4. From germline, CDR1 is KGHSH and CDR2 LQKENI. This CDR3 has 15 residues. The CDR3 region has the DNA TGTGCCAGCTCACCACTGAGGACAGGGGGCGATGAGCAGTTCTTC. Protein: CASSPLRTGGDEQFF.

This clone was recorded a few times. J is TRBJ1-6 and V is TRBV27; the D is unclear. Germline-derived CDR1 and CDR2 are MNHEY and SMNVEV (reference sequence). The CDR3 loop spans 14 amino acids. V was clipped by 0 bases and J by 12 bases, with 12 bases between them. CDR3 protein: CASSLSSMGGPLHF. CDR3 bases: TGTGCCAGCAGTTTATCCTCTATGGGAGGACCCCTCCACTTT.

The chain carries TRBV27 and TRBJ1-2, with TRBD1 identical over 8 bases. The CDR3 has 14 residues. After removal of 6 bases from V and 4 bases from J, the junction contained 7 bases not matched to a gene. The germline V gene encodes CDR1 MNHEY and CDR2 SMNVEV (reference sequence). The CDR3 sequence: CASRATGEGYGYTF. The CDR3 nucleotides are TGTGCCAGCAGGGCGACAGGGGAGGGCTATGGCTACACCTTC.

This chain links TRBV7-9 with TRBJ2-7; TRBD2 might be the D (5 bases). Germline loops: CDR1 SEHNR, CDR2 FQNEAQ (reference sequence). V gave up 5 bases and J gave up 0 bases, with 11 bases separating them. This CDR3 is built from 14 residues. CDR3 coding DNA: TGTGCCAGCAGCGTAGGTGGGAGCTCCTACGAGCAGTACTTC. Translation: CASSVGGSSYEQYF.

The chain joins TRBV14 to TRBJ2-5; 7 bases align to TRBD2. The CDR3 spans 16 residues. The trim removed 1 base at V and 0 bases at J, leaving 5 bases unmatched. CDR1 is SGHDN and CDR2 is FVKESK in the germline V gene. CDR3 sequence (DNA): TGTGCCAGCAGCCAAGGTTTGCGGGAGTACCAAGAGACCCAGTACTTC. It codes for CASSQGLREYQETQYF.

This chain links TRBV29-1 with TRBJ2-7, with 8 bases matching TRBD1. The CDR3 extends over 13 amino acids. The J segment lost 2 bases and the V segment lost 7 bases, leaving 7 bases of the junction unmatched. CDR1 SQVTM and CDR2 ANQGSEA come from the germline V gene. The CDR3 nucleotides read TGCAGCGGTGGACAGGGAGAAACCTACGAGCAGTACTTC. This sequence encodes CSGGQGETYEQYF.

CDR3 region: CASSLRRGLGNTIYF. The CDR3 DNA sequence: TGTGCCAGCAGCTTAAGAAGGGGCCTCGGAAACACCATATATTTT. The chain uses TRBV7-2 and TRBJ1-3, with a tentative D call TRBD1 (5 bases). V dropped 2 bases and J dropped 4 bases, with 12 bases sitting between them. Germline V gene data show CDR1 as SGHTA and CDR2 as FQGNSA. The CDR3 totals 15 residues.

In its sample, this clone was seen once. The genes are TRBV5-1 and TRBJ2-3; 7 positions agree with TRBD2. V shed 0 bases, J shed 2 bases, and the junction held 6 bases outside the gene matches. The CDR3 totals 16 residues. Germline V gene lookup returns CDR1 SGHRS and CDR2 YFSETQ. The CDR3 here is CASSLAIGGVTDTQYF. CDR3 nucleotides: TGCGCCAGCAGCTTGGCCATTGGGGGGGTCACAGATACGCAGTATTTT.

The J gene is TRBJ1-3, the V gene TRBV28, with D uncertain. Trimming removed 1 base at V and 2 bases at J, with 12 bases between. The length of the CDR3 is 16 residues. Germline values: CDR1 MDHEN, CDR2 SYDVKM. CDR3 coding DNA: TGTGCCAGCAGTTTATTTGGGAGGTACACTGGAAACACCATATATTTT. Protein sequence: CASSLFGRYTGNTIYF.

The chain uses TRBV9 and TRBJ2-2; TRBD1 matches at 9 bases. The germline V gene has CDR1 SGDLS and CDR2 YYNGEE. The CDR3 runs to 18 residues. With V trimmed by 0 bases and J by 3 bases, 9 bases remained unmatched. The CDR3 loop reads CASSVDVGGQGYTGELFF. The CDR3 coding sequence is TGTGCCAGCAGCGTAGATGTAGGGGGACAGGGCTACACCGGGGAGCTGTTTTTT.

This clone was counted at least ten times. The chain links TRBV2 to TRBJ2-3; TRBD2 agrees at 16 bases. The CDR3 totals 16 residues. Germline values: CDR1 SNHLY, CDR2 FYNNEI. J gave up 8 bases and V 5 bases, and 7 bases lay outside the gene matches. CDR3 region: CASSSGTSGGVGTQYF. The CDR3 DNA follows: TGTGCCAGCAGTTCCGGGACTAGCGGGGGGGTAGGTACGCAGTATTTT.

The V gene is TRBV7-8, the J gene TRBJ2-7; TRBD2 matches 12 bases. The V and J ends lost 3 bases and 5 bases, in that order; junction bases with no gene match: 5. There are 15 residues in the CDR3. Germline CDR1 is SGHVS and CDR2 is FQNEAQ. The CDR3 is CASSLGLAGGNEQYF. CDR3 nucleotides: TGTGCCAGCAGCTTGGGGCTAGCGGGAGGGAACGAGCAGTACTTC. The whole variable domain, remainder taken from reference TRBV7-8 and TRBJ2-7, is GAGVSQSPRYKVAKRGQDVALRCDPISGHVSLFWYQQALGQGPEFLTYFQNEAQLDKSGLPSDRFFAERPEGSVSTLKIQRTQQEDSAVYLCASSLGLAGGNEQYFGPGTRLTVT.

CDR3 loop: CASSPTGAGNYEQYF. The CDR3 DNA reads TGTGCCAGCAGCCCGACAGGGGCCGGTAACTACGAGCAGTACTTC. V usage is TRBV27 and J usage is TRBJ2-7; 8 bases match TRBD1. Germline lookup yields CDR1 MNHEY and CDR2 SMNVEV (reference sequence). The ends lost 6 bases at V and 3 bases at J; junction bases unmatched: 10. CDR3 length: 15 residues.

The chain uses TRBV7-9 and TRBJ1-5; D gene ambiguous. Per the germline V gene, CDR1 is SEHNR and CDR2 is FQNEAQ (reference sequence). The CDR3 is 14 amino acids. V was trimmed by 0 bases and J by 3 bases, leaving 6 bases between them. The CDR3 sequence: CASSLAPDNQPQHF. DNA for the CDR3: TGTGCCAGCAGCTTAGCGCCAGACAATCAGCCCCAGCATTTT.

The rearrangement uses TRBV19 and TRBJ2-4; D is uncertain. The CDR3 is 13 amino acids. Per the germline V gene, CDR1 is LNHDA and CDR2 is SQIVND (reference sequence). V lost 3 bases, J lost 6 bases, and 9 bases lay in between. CDR3 loop: CASSISLGNIQYF. The CDR3 coding sequence is TGTGCCAGTAGTATTAGCCTGGGAAACATTCAGTACTTC.

The rearrangement links TRBV27 to TRBJ2-7; 13 nucleotides agree with TRBD2. This CDR3 has 15 amino acids. V lost 5 bases and J lost 3; bases outside the gene matches: 4. CDR1 is MNHEY and CDR2 is SMNVEV in the germline V gene (reference sequence). CDR3 in amino acids: CASSPGLAGVYEQYF. DNA for the CDR3: TGTGCCAGCAGTCCCGGACTAGCGGGAGTCTACGAGCAGTACTTC.

The chain carries TRBV10-3 and TRBJ1-1, with TRBD1 matching 9 bases. The CDR3 is 14 residues long. Trimming cost V 7 bases and J 3 bases; bases outside gene matches: 6. CDR1 ENHRY and CDR2 SYGVKD come from the germline V gene. Here the CDR3 reads CAIKRDRDDTEAFF. The DNA for the CDR3 is TGTGCCATCAAGCGGGACAGGGACGACACTGAAGCTTTCTTT.

The count of this clone is one. The chain combines TRBV4-1 with TRBJ2-3; 8 bases align to TRBD1. The CDR3 is 15 amino acids. Trimming at V came to 2 bases and at J to 2 bases, leaving 3 bases not matched to a gene. Germline CDR1 reads MGHRA; CDR2 reads YSYEKL. CDR3: CASSQWDRPTDTQYF. The CDR3 nucleotides read TGCGCCAGCAGCCAATGGGACAGGCCCACAGATACGCAGTATTTT.

The rearrangement uses TRBV5-5 and TRBJ1-1, with D perhaps matching TRBD1 (5 bases). The germline V gene encodes CDR1 SGHKS and CDR2 YYEKEE (reference sequence). Trimming cost V 2 bases and J 5 bases, with 13 bases left between them. CDR3 length: 14 residues. This CDR3 is CASSLRGLGTEAFF. CDR3 sequence (DNA): TGTGCCAGCAGCTTAAGGGGCCTGGGAACTGAAGCTTTCTTT.

The table lists this clone with a few counts. V gene TRBV3-1 (or the pseudogene TRBV3-2) combines with J gene TRBJ1-2; 11 nucleotides agree with TRBD1. V dropped 3 bases and J dropped 4; count of bases not matched to a gene: 7. Germline CDR1 is LGHDT and CDR2 is YNNKEL (reference sequence). CDR3 length: 16 residues. CDR3 protein: CASSQADRGLGYGYTF. CDR3 nucleotides: TGTGCCAGCAGCCAGGCGGACAGGGGGCTCGGCTATGGCTACACCTTC.

The V gene is TRBV19, the J gene TRBJ1-5; no firm D call. The CDR3 is made up of 18 amino acids. CDR1 LNHDA and CDR2 SQIVND come from the germline V gene (reference sequence). The V gene lost 1 base and the J gene lost 0 bases, with 16 bases spanning the gap. For the CDR3, the DNA is TGTGCCAGTAGTATAGTGGAGGGCTTCAGCTATAGCAATCAGCCCCAGCATTTT. It is translated as CASSIVEGFSYSNQPQHF. Drawing the rest from reference TRBV19 and TRBJ1-5, the complete variable domain is DGGITQSPKYLFRKEGQNVTLSCEQNLNHDAMYWYRQDPGQGLRLIYYSQIVNDFQKGDIAEGYSVSREKKESFPLTVTSAQKNPTAFYLCASSIVEGFSYSNQPQHFGDGTRLSIL.

The V gene is TRBV5-1, the J gene TRBJ1-1; possible D gene TRBD1, 6 bases. V shed 4 bases and J shed 7 bases, with 11 bases lying between them. The CDR3 totals 12 residues. Germline V gene data show CDR1 as SGHRS and CDR2 as YFSETQ. The CDR3 nucleotides read TGCGCCAGCAGCCGGGCAGGGGTTGAAGCTTTCTTT. This codes for CASSRAGVEAFF.

This sequence joins TRBV5-4 and TRBJ2-3, with TRBD2 matching 9 bases. Germline CDR1 SGHNT, CDR2 YYREEE (reference sequence). The CDR3 covers 16 residues. The junction had 6 bases not matched to a gene; V was cut back by 0 bases and J by 4 bases. The CDR3 is CASSLAGSGSADTQYF. The DNA for the CDR3 is TGTGCCAGCAGCTTGGCTGGTAGCGGGAGCGCAGATACGCAGTATTTT.

This sequence joins TRBV10-3 and TRBJ1-1, with TRBD1 as a possible D gene (6 bases). V lost 8 bases, J lost 0 bases, and 10 bases lay in between. The CDR3 contains 13 residues. CDR1 is ENHRY and CDR2 is SYGVKD in the germline V gene. CDR3 region: CAIQGIVNTEAFF. The DNA for the CDR3 is TGTGCCATCCAGGGGATAGTGAACACTGAAGCTTTCTTT.

This clone occurred a few times. The chain recombines TRBV6-6 with TRBJ1-2; TRBD1 is a possible D gene (5 bases). V gave up 0 bases and J gave up 2 bases, with 10 bases separating them. CDR3 length: 15 amino acids. Germline V gives CDR1 MNHNY, CDR2 SVGAGI (reference sequence). This chain's CDR3 is CASSYSGLANYGYTF. The CDR3 DNA reads TGTGCCAGCAGTTACTCGGGGCTGGCAAACTATGGCTACACCTTC.

J is TRBJ1-4 and V is TRBV7-6; tentative D call: TRBD1 (5 bases). In germline, CDR1 is SGHVS, CDR2 FNYEAQ. The CDR3 extends over 16 amino acids. Trimming removed 2 bases from V and 9 bases from J, with 19 bases in between. CDR3 DNA: TGTGCCAGCAGCTTATATGGGAGGGGTGGGTTACAAAAACTGTTTTTT. Residues: CASSLYGRGGLQKLFF.

V and J are TRBV5-1 and TRBJ1-6; D uncertain. The CDR3 spans 14 residues. Germline V CDR1 and CDR2: SGHRS, YFSETQ. V dropped 0 bases and J dropped 4 bases, with 5 bases sitting between them. The CDR3 coding sequence is TGCGCCAGCAGCTTGGAACAGTATAATTCACCCCTCCACTTT. It translates to CASSLEQYNSPLHF.

The chain links TRBV18 to TRBJ1-1; D is unresolved. The CDR3 spans 15 residues. Germline assignment: CDR1 KGHSH and CDR2 LQKENI. The germline V and J ends were trimmed by 0 bases and 1 base, with 9 bases remaining between them. The CDR3 is CASSPPVGGNTEAFF. CDR3 sequence (DNA): TGTGCCAGCTCACCACCCGTAGGCGGGAACACTGAAGCTTTCTTT.